These 12 T cell receptor beta chains originate from one sample sequenced in a study of human T cells and chemical hapten exposure. The time point is: pre-sensitization, week 0. Indicated treatment: therapeutic diphenylcyclopropenone sensitization with weekly scalp DPC. Each CDR3 protein is one row after TCRdb ran MiXCR on the RACE reads. The table lists some 70,000 distinct CDR3 sequences, approximately 9.9% of them singletons. Material: whole blood, obtained in connection with sensitization to the hapten diphenylcyclopropenone (DPC). These receptors were obtained from a woman between 50 and 59 years old with alopecia areata. Some clones in this sample may be carry-over from other donors' samples.

In this sample, this clonotype turned up many times. The gene calls are TRBV2 and TRBJ1-1; D possibly corresponds to TRBD1 (5 bases). The germline V and J ends were trimmed by 7 bases and 4 bases, with 16 bases remaining between them. The CDR3 runs 14 residues. The germline V gene has CDR1 SNHLY and CDR2 FYNNEI. The CDR3 DNA sequence: TGTGCCAGCAAAAGTGAGGGTGGGGGCACTGAAGCTTTCTTT. It specifies CASKSEGGGTEAFF.

At least ten counts were recorded for this clonotype. The chain is built from TRBV12-1 and TRBJ2-4. TRBV12-1 is recorded as a pseudogene. The CDR3 covers 13 residues. DNA for the CDR3: TGTGCCAGCAGCTTTGAACAGCGAAACATTCAGTACTTC. Translation: CASSFEQRNIQYF.

This clonotype was counted only a few times. The gene calls are TRBV10-2 and TRBJ2-7, with 7 bases lining up with TRBD2. V shed 6 bases and J 13 bases; nucleotides not matched to a gene: 9. CDR1 is WSHSY and CDR2 is SAAADI in the germline V gene. This CDR3 has 11 residues. The CDR3 reads CASSVRDYPYF. CDR3 DNA sequence: TGCGCCAGCAGCGTAAGGGACTACCCCTACTTC.

This clonotype was detected ten times or more. The chain couples TRBV6-2 or TRBV6-3 to TRBJ2-1, with 10 bases lining up with TRBD2. V was pared by 4 bases and J by 0 bases, with 0 bases of the junction left unmatched. The V gene's germline CDR1 is MNHEY and CDR2 SVGEGT. The CDR3 runs 15 residues. The CDR3 DNA follows: TGTGCCAGCAGTTCTAGCGGGAGCTCCTACAATGAGCAGTTCTTC. This translates into CASSSSGSSYNEQFF.

At least ten counts were recorded for this clonotype. The chain joins TRBV20-1 to TRBJ2-3, with 7 bases identical to TRBD2. Germline trimming cut 3 bases from V and 4 bases from J; bases unmatched to any gene: 7. Germline V gene sequence: CDR1 DFQATT, CDR2 SNEGSKA (reference sequence). There are 14 residues in the CDR3. The CDR3 sequence: CSASHSGGPDTQYF. Here the CDR3 DNA reads TGCAGTGCTAGTCACTCGGGGGGACCAGATACGCAGTATTTT.

This clonotype was found many times. The chain employs TRBV5-4 and TRBJ2-7, with D possibly being TRBD2 (7 bases). Trimming pared 4 bases from V and 7 bases from J, leaving 18 bases between. The V gene's germline CDR1 is SGHNT and CDR2 YYREEE (reference sequence). This CDR3 is 14 amino acids long. CDR3: CASSVGGLFEEQYF. CDR3 in DNA: TGTGCCAGCAGCGTCGGGGGGCTATTCGAGGAGCAGTACTTC.

This CDR3 reads CASSRGLAARTDTQYF. The CDR3 region has the DNA TGTGCCAGCAGCCGCGGACTAGCGGCGCGCACAGATACGCAGTATTTT. The chain has TRBV3-1 and TRBJ2-3; 10 bases are shared with TRBD2. Germline CDR1 reads LGHDT; CDR2 reads YNNKEL (reference sequence). The V gene end was trimmed by 4 bases and the J gene end by 1 base; junction bases not matched to a gene: 5. This CDR3 region has 16 residues.

The sample holds a few counts of this clonotype. The rearrangement joins TRBV5-1 to TRBJ1-2; a possible D gene is TRBD1 (6 bases). The CDR3 is made up of 14 amino acids. Germline-derived CDR1 and CDR2 are SGHRS and YFSETQ. V dropped 0 bases and J dropped 5 bases, with 11 bases sitting between them. The CDR3: CASSLEQGHYGYTF. CDR3 nucleotide sequence: TGCGCCAGCAGCTTGGAACAGGGTCATTATGGCTACACCTTC.

This clonotype was recorded a few times. CDR3 amino acids: CASSVGQSTDTQYF. CDR3 coding DNA: TGTGCCAGCAGCGTCGGCCAGAGCACAGATACGCAGTATTTT. The J gene is TRBJ2-3, the V gene TRBV5-4; D is uncertain. CDR3 length equals 14 residues. Looked up from germline, CDR1 is SGHNT and CDR2 is YYREEE (reference sequence). Deletions cut 4 bases from V and 0 bases from J, with 9 bases between.

This clonotype was detected only a few times. For the CDR3, the DNA is TGTGCCAGCAGTCAGGTGTTTAGCAATCAGCCCCAGCATTTT. Protein sequence: CASSQVFSNQPQHF. The genes are TRBV28 and TRBJ1-5; D not resolved. The CDR3 consists of 14 residues. Deletions cut 5 bases from V and 0 bases from J, with 8 bases between. Germline CDR1 MDHEN, CDR2 SYDVKM. The full variable domain, with the rest looked up from reference TRBV28 and TRBJ1-5, is DVKVTQSSRYLVKRTGEKVFLECVQDMDHENMFWYRQDPGLGLRLIYFSYDVKMKEKGDIPEGYSVSREKKERFSLILESASTNQTSMYLCASSQVFSNQPQHFGDGTRLSIL.

This clonotype was observed many times. V and J are TRBV7-9 and TRBJ2-7; TRBD1 matches 10 bases. Germline trimming cut 3 bases from V and 3 bases from J; bases unmatched to any gene: 11. CDR1 SEHNR and CDR2 FQNEAQ come from the germline V gene (reference sequence). CDR3 length: 17 residues. The chain's CDR3 is CASSFETGTGVDYEQYF. CDR3 nucleotides: TGTGCCAGCAGCTTTGAAACCGGGACAGGGGTGGACTACGAGCAGTACTTC. The whole variable domain, remainder taken from reference TRBV7-9 and TRBJ2-7, is DTGVSQNPRHKITKRGQNVTFRCDPISEHNRLYWYRQTLGQGPEFLTYFQNEAQLEKSRLLSDRFSAERPKGSFSTLEIQRTEQGDSAMYLCASSFETGTGVDYEQYFGPGTRLTVT.

Many counts were recorded for this clonotype. The chain carries TRBV5-1 and TRBJ2-3, with TRBD1 identical over 7 bases. V lost 4 bases and J lost 6; bases outside the gene matches: 8. The CDR3 runs to 14 residues. Per germline, CDR1 SGHRS and CDR2 YFSETQ. The CDR3 DNA follows: TGCGCCAGCAGCCAGTTGACAGGGAAGGATACGCAGTATTTT. Translation: CASSQLTGKDTQYF. Full variable domain (remainder filled in from reference TRBV5-1 and TRBJ2-3): KAGVTQTPRYLIKTRGQQVTLSCSPISGHRSVSWYQQTPGQGLQFLFEYFSETQRNKGNFPGRFSGRQFSNSRSEMNVSTLELGDSALYLCASSQLTGKDTQYFGPGTRLTVL.